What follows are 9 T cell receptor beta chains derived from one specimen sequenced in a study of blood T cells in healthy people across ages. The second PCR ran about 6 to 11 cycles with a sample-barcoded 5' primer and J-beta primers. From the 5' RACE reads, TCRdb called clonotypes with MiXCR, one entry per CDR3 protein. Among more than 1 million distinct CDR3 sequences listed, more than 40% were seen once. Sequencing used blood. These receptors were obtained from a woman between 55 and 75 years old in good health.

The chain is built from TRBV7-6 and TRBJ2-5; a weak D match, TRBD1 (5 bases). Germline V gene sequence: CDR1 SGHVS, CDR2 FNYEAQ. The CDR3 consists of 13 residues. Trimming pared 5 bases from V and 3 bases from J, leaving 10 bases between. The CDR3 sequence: CASSVGVEETQYF. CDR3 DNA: TGTGCCAGCAGCGTAGGGGTCGAAGAGACCCAGTACTTC.

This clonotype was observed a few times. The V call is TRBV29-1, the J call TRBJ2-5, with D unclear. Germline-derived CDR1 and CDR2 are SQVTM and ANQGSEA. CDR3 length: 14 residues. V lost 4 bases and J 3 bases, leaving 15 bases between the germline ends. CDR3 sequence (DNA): TGCAGCGTTGGGTTGGTGGTGGGGAAAGAGACCCAGTACTTC. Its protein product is CSVGLVVGKETQYF.

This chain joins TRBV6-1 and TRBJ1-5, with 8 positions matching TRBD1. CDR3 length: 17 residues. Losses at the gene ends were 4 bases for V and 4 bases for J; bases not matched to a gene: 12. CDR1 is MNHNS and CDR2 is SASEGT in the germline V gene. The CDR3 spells CASSAWGSGQGNQPQHF. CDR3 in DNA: TGTGCCAGCAGTGCCTGGGGGTCAGGACAGGGAAATCAGCCCCAGCATTTT.

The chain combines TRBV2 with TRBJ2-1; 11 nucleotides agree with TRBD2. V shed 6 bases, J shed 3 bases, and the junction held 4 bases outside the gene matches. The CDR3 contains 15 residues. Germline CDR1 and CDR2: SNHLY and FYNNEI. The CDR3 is CASRRGTSGYNEQFF. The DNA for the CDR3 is TGTGCCAGCAGACGCGGGACTAGCGGCTACAATGAGCAGTTCTTC.

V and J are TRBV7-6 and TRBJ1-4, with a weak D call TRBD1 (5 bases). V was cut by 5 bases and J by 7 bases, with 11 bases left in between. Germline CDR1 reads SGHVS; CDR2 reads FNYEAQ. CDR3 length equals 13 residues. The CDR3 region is CASSLGGLEKLFF. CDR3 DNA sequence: TGTGCCAGCAGCCTCGGGGGTCTTGAAAAACTGTTTTTT. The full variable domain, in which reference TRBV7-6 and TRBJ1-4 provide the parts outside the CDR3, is GAGVSQSPRYKVTKRGQDVALRCDPISGHVSLYWYRQALGQGPEFLTYFNYEAQQDKSGLPNDRFSAERPEGSISTLTIQRTEQRDSAMYRCASSLGGLEKLFFGSGTQLSVL.

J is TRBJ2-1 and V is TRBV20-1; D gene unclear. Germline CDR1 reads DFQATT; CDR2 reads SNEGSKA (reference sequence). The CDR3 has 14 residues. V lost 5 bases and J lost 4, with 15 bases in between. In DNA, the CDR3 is TGCAGTGCTCAAACCCCGTCGGGTTACAATGAGCAGTTCTTC. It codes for CSAQTPSGYNEQFF.

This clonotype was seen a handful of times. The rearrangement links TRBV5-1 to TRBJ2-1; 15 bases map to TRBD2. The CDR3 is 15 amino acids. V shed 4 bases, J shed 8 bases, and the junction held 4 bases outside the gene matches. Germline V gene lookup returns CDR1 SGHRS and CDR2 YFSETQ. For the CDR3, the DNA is TGCGCCAGCAGCGGAGGACTAGCGGGAGGGTATGAGCAGTTCTTC. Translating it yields CASSGGLAGGYEQFF.

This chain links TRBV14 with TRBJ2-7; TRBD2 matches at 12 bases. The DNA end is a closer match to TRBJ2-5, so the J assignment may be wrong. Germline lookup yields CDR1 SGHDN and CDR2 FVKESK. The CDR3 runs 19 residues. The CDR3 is CASSQVGCETSGSRETQYF. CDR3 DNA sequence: TGTGCCAGCAGCCAAGTCGGTTGTGAGACTAGCGGGAGTCGAGAGACCCAGTACTTC.

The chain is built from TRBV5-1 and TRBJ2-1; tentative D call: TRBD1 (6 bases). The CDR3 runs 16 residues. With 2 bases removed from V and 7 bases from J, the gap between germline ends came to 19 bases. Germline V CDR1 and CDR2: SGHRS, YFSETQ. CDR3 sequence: CASSLTGDIGLNEQFF. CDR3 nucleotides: TGCGCCAGCAGCTTAACCGGGGACATAGGTTTGAATGAGCAGTTCTTC.